These 6 T cell receptor beta chains were all obtained from the same sample, sequenced in a study of cytomegalovirus exposure and HLA in healthy donors. Use of 60 Vbeta and 13 Jbeta primers characterized the PCR. TCRdb keeps only in-frame clones here, not all; method: immunoSEQ multiplex PCR. Among 100,000 to 150,000 clones listed, over 80% were seen once. Sequencing was performed on PBMCs. Receptors originate from a young man in good health and CMV-seronegative.

The V gene is TRBV28, the J gene TRBJ1-1; TRBD1 matches at 7 bases. Losses at the gene ends were 10 bases for V and 6 bases for J; bases not matched to a gene: 14. Germline lookup yields CDR1 MDHEN and CDR2 SYDVKM. The CDR3 loop spans 14 amino acids. This CDR3 is CATIATGLSPEAFF. In DNA form, the CDR3 reads TGTGCCACCATAGCGACAGGGCTATCTCCTGAAGCTTTCTTT.

The CDR3 sequence: CASSQTGFPYEQYF. The CDR3 bases are TGTGCCAGCAGCCAGACAGGGTTTCCCTACGAGCAGTACTTC. This chain uses TRBV28 with TRBJ2-7, with 7 bases that match TRBD1. CDR1 is MDHEN, CDR2 SYDVKM, per germline. The CDR3 sequence is 14 residues long. V gave up 6 bases and J gave up 2 bases; unmatched junction bases: 7.

This clone appeared once. This rearrangement joins TRBV5-1 to TRBJ1-2, with 7 bases aligning to TRBD1. This CDR3 is 15 amino acids long. Unmatched junction bases numbered 10, after V lost 3 bases and J lost 5 bases. The V gene's germline CDR1 is SGHRS and CDR2 YFSETQ. The CDR3 here is CASSSGDSTGYGYTF. The CDR3 DNA reads as TGCGCCAGCAGCTCAGGGGACAGCACCGGTTATGGCTACACCTTC.

The CDR3 nucleotides are TGTGCCAGCAGGCAGGGATATGGCTACACCTTC. Its protein is CASRQGYGYTF. This sequence joins TRBV6-1 and TRBJ1-2, with D possibly being TRBD1 (5 bases). The CDR3 has 11 residues. Germline CDR1 is MNHNS and CDR2 is SASEGT. With 6 bases removed from V and 5 bases from J, the gap between germline ends came to 7 bases.

This clone was observed a few times. The chain recombines TRBV7-2 with TRBJ1-2, with D tentatively TRBD1 (5 bases). Germline V gene data show CDR1 as SGHTA and CDR2 as FQGNSA. V dropped 3 bases and J dropped 2 bases, with 16 bases sitting between them. The CDR3 covers 16 residues. CDR3 protein: CASSLEPEQVNYGYTF. The CDR3 DNA reads TGTGCCAGCAGCTTGGAGCCCGAACAGGTGAACTATGGCTACACCTTC. Full variable domain (remainder filled in from reference TRBV7-2 and TRBJ1-2): GAGVSQSPSNKVTEKGKDVELRCDPISGHTALYWYRQSLGQGLEFLIYFQGNSAPDKSGLPSDRFSAERTGGSVSTLTIQRTQQEDSAVYLCASSLEPEQVNYGYTFGSGTRLTVV.

The chain uses TRBV5-6 and TRBJ1-2, with 8 positions matching TRBD1. CDR3 size: 14 residues. Trimming cost V 1 base and J 5 bases; bases outside gene matches: 4. Germline CDR1 SGHDT, CDR2 YYEEEE. The CDR3 DNA sequence: TGTGCCAGCAGCTTGTCCGGACAGGGATATGGCTACACCTTC. It translates to CASSLSGQGYGYTF.